This T cell receptor (beta chain) was documented in a study of blood T cells in healthy people across ages. Isolated per sample were at least 6.5 million PBMCs. Extracted total RNA amounted to at least 5.5 micrograms for each sample. The second PCR ran roughly 7 to 11 cycles with a sample-barcoded 5' primer and J-beta primers. TCRdb ran MiXCR on the 5' RACE reads and lists one entry per CDR3 protein. The table records over 300,000 distinct CDR3 sequences, over 45% of them present only once. In germline, CDR1 is MNHEY, CDR2 SMNVEV (reference sequence). V lost 5 bases, J lost 5 bases, and 8 bases stayed unmatched. This CDR3 is built from 15 residues.

Sequencing input: blood. This TCR derives from a man aged 55-75 years in good health. This sequence joins TRBV27 and TRBJ2-5; TRBD1 agrees at 10 bases. CDR3 DNA sequence: TGTGCCAGCAGTGCGACAGGGGGCGCCTCGGAGACCCAGTACTTC. Translation: CASSATGGASETQYF.